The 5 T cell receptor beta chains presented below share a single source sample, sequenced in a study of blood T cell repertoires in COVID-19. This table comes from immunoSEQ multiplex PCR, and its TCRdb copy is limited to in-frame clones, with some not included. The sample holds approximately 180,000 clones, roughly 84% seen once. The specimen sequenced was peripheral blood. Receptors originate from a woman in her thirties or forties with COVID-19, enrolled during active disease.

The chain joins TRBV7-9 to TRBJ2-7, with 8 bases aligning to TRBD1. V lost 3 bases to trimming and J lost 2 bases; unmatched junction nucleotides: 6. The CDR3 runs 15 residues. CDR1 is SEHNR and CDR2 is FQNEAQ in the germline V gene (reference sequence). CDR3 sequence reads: CASSFGQGWAYEQYF. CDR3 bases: TGTGCCAGCAGCTTCGGACAGGGCTGGGCCTACGAGCAGTACTTC. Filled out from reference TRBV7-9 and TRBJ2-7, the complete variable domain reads DTGVSQNPRHKITKRGQNVTFRCDPISEHNRLYWYRQTLGQGPEFLTYFQNEAQLEKSRLLSDRFSAERPKGSFSTLEIQRTEQGDSAMYLCASSFGQGWAYEQYFGPGTRLTVT.

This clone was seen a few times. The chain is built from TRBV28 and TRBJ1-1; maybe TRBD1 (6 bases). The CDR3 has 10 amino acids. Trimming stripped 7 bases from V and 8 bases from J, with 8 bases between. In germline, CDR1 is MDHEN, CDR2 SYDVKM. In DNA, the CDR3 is TGTGCCAGCAAAGGGACAGAAGCTTTCTTT. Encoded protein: CASKGTEAFF.

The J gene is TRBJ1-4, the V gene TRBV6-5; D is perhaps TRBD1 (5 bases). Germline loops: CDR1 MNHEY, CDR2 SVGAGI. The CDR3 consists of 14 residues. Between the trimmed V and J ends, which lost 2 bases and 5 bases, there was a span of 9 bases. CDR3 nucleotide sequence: TGTGCCAGCAGTTACGTAGCAGGGAATGAAAAACTGTTTTTT. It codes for CASSYVAGNEKLFF.

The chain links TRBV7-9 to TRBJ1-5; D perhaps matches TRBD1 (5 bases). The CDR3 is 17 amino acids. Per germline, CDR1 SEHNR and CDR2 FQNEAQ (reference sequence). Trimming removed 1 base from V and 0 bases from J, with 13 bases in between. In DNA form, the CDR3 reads TGTGCCAGCAGCTTAGAGGGGCAGAGCTATAGCAATCAGCCCCAGCATTTT. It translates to CASSLEGQSYSNQPQHF.

CDR3 in DNA: TGTGCCAGCAGCCCGTCTGGAGCGGTGAGATACGAGCAGTACTTC. Translation gives CASSPSGAVRYEQYF. The V call is TRBV7-9, the J call TRBJ2-7; possible D gene TRBD2, 5 bases. The V end lost 5 bases, the J end lost 4 bases, and 18 bases lay between the germline ends. CDR1 SEHNR and CDR2 FQNEAQ come from the germline V gene (reference sequence). This CDR3 has 15 amino acids.